This T cell receptor (beta chain) was identified during a study of CD8 T cells in ankylosing spondylitis. Study findings and constraints: A motif of eight highly homologous TCR beta variants was seen as apparently characteristic of ankylosing spondylitis blood. There was reportedly significant enrichment of clones that were disease-linked in matched ankylosing spondylitis synovial fluid.

Between the trimmed V and J ends, which lost 6 bases and 7 bases, there was a span of 28 bases. The germline CDR1 and CDR2 sequences are SGHRS and YFSETQ. CDR3 length: 18 amino acids. Remarks on this clonotype: Its antigen is undetermined.

Each CDR3 protein is one row after TCRdb ran MiXCR on the 5' RACE reads. This table holds some 100,000 distinct CDR3 sequences, about 8.1% found once. The TCR comes from a male donor with ankylosing spondylitis. This chain uses TRBV5-1 with TRBJ2-2; D is tentatively TRBD1 or TRBD2 (5 bases each). Sequencing input: blood, either unsorted or a sorted T cell fraction (not recorded which). CDR3 loop: CASTIFYTPGTAGGELFF. CDR3 coding DNA: TGCGCCAGCACCATTTTCTACACTCCCGGGACCGCGGGCGGGGAGCTGTTTTTT.